In this sample, the clone carrying this T cell receptor (beta chain) turned up many times. Its antigen is undetermined. The source of the sample is a study of T-cell reconstitution after alpha-beta-depleted transplantation in children. TCRbeta library preparation incorporated unique molecular identifiers. TCRdb redid the calling of the PCR reads with MiXCR, one entry per CDR3 protein. The sample has about 290,000 distinct CDR3 sequences, about 9.5% seen once. Notes on the study in general: T-cell counts and diversity at one year following transplant were attributed mainly to newly produced T cells. Several patients had high TCRbeta diversity at day 60; it came from surviving recipient T cells and thymic progenitors.

Sequencing used PBMCs, obtained before TCRalphabeta/CD19-depleted stem cell transplant. This sequence originates from a boy younger than two with acute myeloid leukemia, due to receive a stem cell transplant.

DNA of the CDR3: TGCAGTGCTAGAGGCAGGGCTGGGGCCAACGTCCTGACTTTC. This sequence encodes CSARGRAGANVLTF. The chain has TRBV20-1 and TRBJ2-6; a weak D match, TRBD1 (5 bases). Trimming removed 1 base from V and 2 bases from J, with 6 bases in between. The CDR3 consists of 14 residues. Germline CDR1 reads DFQATT; CDR2 reads SNEGSKA (reference sequence).